Presented here are 12 T cell receptor beta chains from one specimen sequenced in a study of chemoradiotherapy in HPV16-positive cancers. The method was immunoSEQ multiplex PCR; TCRdb's version includes in-frame clones alone and lacks a portion of them. The table includes 1,500 to 2,500 clones, about four fifths detected once. The sequenced sample was tumor tissue, obtained from a patient who underwent chemoradiotherapy. These receptors were taken from a human donor with HPV-associated anogenital cancer.

V and J are TRBV7-9 and TRBJ1-4, with a weak D call TRBD1 (6 bases). The CDR3 has 15 residues. Germline CDR1 and CDR2: SEHNR and FQNEAQ (reference sequence). V dropped 4 bases and J dropped 4 bases, with 13 bases sitting between them. CDR3: CASSSSTGYNEKLFF. The CDR3 bases are TGTGCCAGCAGCTCCTCGACAGGTTATAATGAAAAACTGTTTTTT.

The V gene is TRBV6-5, the J gene TRBJ1-1, with no clear D. V was trimmed by 0 bases and J by 7 bases, leaving 12 bases between them. CDR3 length: 14 residues. In germline, CDR1 is MNHEY, CDR2 SVGAGI. The DNA of the CDR3 is TGTGCCAGCAGTTACTCGAATACTCGCAGTGAAGCTTTCTTT. Protein sequence: CASSYSNTRSEAFF.

This sequence joins TRBV7-2 and TRBJ2-7; possibly TRBD1 or TRBD2 for D (5 bases each). Trimming removed 4 bases at V and 3 bases at J, with 13 bases between. CDR3 length equals 14 residues. Germline CDR1 SGHTA, CDR2 FQGNSA. In DNA form, the CDR3 reads TGTGCCAGCAGCTCCCTCCTGGGGGTCTACGAGCAGTACTTC. This codes for CASSSLLGVYEQYF.

The rearrangement uses TRBV7-3 and TRBJ2-1; 12 bases line up with TRBD2. The length of the CDR3 is 15 residues. Germline-derived CDR1 and CDR2 are SGHTA and FQGTGA. V lost 5 bases and J lost 6; bases outside the gene matches: 5. The CDR3 spells CASSQRLAGVNEQFF. Written as DNA, the CDR3 is TGTGCCAGCAGCCAACGACTAGCGGGAGTCAATGAGCAGTTCTTC.

This sequence joins TRBV4-1 and TRBJ1-6, with D unresolved. CDR3 size: 13 residues. Germline V gene data show CDR1 as MGHRA and CDR2 as YSYEKL. Trimming took 4 bases from V and 7 from J, leaving 8 bases between them. Written as DNA, the CDR3 is TGCGCCAGCAGCCGGGTAGGGAATTCACCCCTCCACTTT. Translating it yields CASSRVGNSPLHF.

The rearrangement uses TRBV30 and TRBJ1-1; 8 bases line up with TRBD1. With 3 bases clipped from V and 4 bases from J, the junction kept 7 bases outside the gene matches. Looked up from germline, CDR1 is GTSNPN and CDR2 is SVGIG (reference sequence). CDR3 length: 14 amino acids. The CDR3 coding sequence is TGTGCCTGGAGAAACAGGGGGAAGTTCACTGAAGCTTTCTTT. This translates into CAWRNRGKFTEAFF.

This chain links TRBV25-1 with TRBJ1-1, with a possible D match to TRBD1 (5 bases). Germline assignment: CDR1 MGHDK and CDR2 SYGVNS. Trimming left V 1 base short and J 3 bases short, with 9 bases between. The CDR3 consists of 14 residues. CDR3 bases: TGTGCCAGCAGTGAATCGACAGTCTACACTGAAGCTTTCTTT. The encoded protein is CASSESTVYTEAFF.

The chain joins TRBV7-2 to TRBJ2-3, with a weak D call TRBD2 (5 bases). CDR3 length: 16 amino acids. The germline CDR1 and CDR2 sequences are SGHTA and FQGNSA. Trimming took off 0 bases at V and 4 bases at J, with 14 bases between the two ends. CDR3 loop: CASSLAPAARADTQYF. The CDR3 DNA reads TGTGCCAGCAGCTTAGCTCCAGCGGCCCGGGCAGATACGCAGTATTTT.

Worth noting for this clone: Other DNA sequences within the sample encode an identical CDR3. The rearrangement links TRBV6-9 to TRBJ1-1; weak D call: TRBD1 (5 bases). The CDR3 contains 15 residues. V dropped 2 bases and J dropped 0 bases, with 10 bases sitting between them. Germline values: CDR1 MNHGY, CDR2 SVAAGI. CDR3 region: CASSYGTALNTEAFF. DNA for the CDR3: TGTGCCAGCAGTTATGGGACGGCCCTGAACACTGAAGCTTTCTTT.

The rearrangement links TRBV5-1 to TRBJ1-3; D is uncertain. Trimming took off 2 bases at V and 0 bases at J, with 18 bases between the two ends. The CDR3 loop spans 18 amino acids. Germline values: CDR1 SGHRS, CDR2 YFSETQ. The chain's CDR3 is CASSFDGLGSFSGNTIYF. The CDR3 bases are TGCGCCAGCAGCTTTGACGGGCTAGGGAGCTTCTCTGGAAACACCATATATTTT. Variable domain in full (rest from reference TRBV5-1 and TRBJ1-3): KAGVTQTPRYLIKTRGQQVTLSCSPISGHRSVSWYQQTPGQGLQFLFEYFSETQRNKGNFPGRFSGRQFSNSRSEMNVSTLELGDSALYLCASSFDGLGSFSGNTIYFGEGSWLTVV.

The V call is TRBV10-3, the J call TRBJ2-2; 7 bases are a match to TRBD1. J was trimmed by 2 bases and V by 5 bases; bases with no gene match: 2. Germline V gene data show CDR1 as ENHRY and CDR2 as SYGVKD. This CDR3 comprises 14 residues. For the CDR3, the DNA is TGTGCCATCAGTAGGGACAGCAACACCGGGGAGCTGTTTTTT. Translated: CAISRDSNTGELFF.

J is TRBJ1-3 and V is TRBV30, with 7 bases identical to TRBD1. The V and J ends lost 0 bases and 0 bases, in that order; junction bases with no gene match: 14. The CDR3 consists of 19 residues. CDR1 and CDR2 from the germline V gene are GTSNPN and SVGIG (reference sequence). The CDR3 loop is CAWSVRLEGARSSGNTIYF. CDR3 DNA: TGTGCCTGGAGTGTACGGTTGGAGGGGGCAAGAAGCTCTGGAAACACCATATATTTT.